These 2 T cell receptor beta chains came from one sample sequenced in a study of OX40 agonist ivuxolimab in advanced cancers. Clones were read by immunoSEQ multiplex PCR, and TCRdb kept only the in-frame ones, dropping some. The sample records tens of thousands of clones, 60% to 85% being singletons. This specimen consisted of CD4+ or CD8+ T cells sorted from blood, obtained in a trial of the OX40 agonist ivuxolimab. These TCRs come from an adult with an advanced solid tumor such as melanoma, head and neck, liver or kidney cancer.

The CDR3 sequence: CASSLGTTRNQPQHF. The CDR3 coding sequence is TGTGCCAGCAGCTTAGGGACTACAAGGAATCAGCCCCAGCATTTT. The rearrangement uses TRBV7-2 and TRBJ1-5; no definite D call. The CDR3 has 15 amino acids. Trimming took 1 base from V and 4 from J, leaving 11 bases between them. Germline lookup yields CDR1 SGHTA and CDR2 FQGNSA.

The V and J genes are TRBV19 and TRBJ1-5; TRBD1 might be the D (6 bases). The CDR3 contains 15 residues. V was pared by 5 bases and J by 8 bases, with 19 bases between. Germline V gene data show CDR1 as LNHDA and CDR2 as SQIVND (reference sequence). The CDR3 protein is CASSGRRGWWEPQHF. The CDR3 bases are TGTGCCAGTAGTGGCCGGAGGGGGTGGTGGGAGCCCCAGCATTTT.